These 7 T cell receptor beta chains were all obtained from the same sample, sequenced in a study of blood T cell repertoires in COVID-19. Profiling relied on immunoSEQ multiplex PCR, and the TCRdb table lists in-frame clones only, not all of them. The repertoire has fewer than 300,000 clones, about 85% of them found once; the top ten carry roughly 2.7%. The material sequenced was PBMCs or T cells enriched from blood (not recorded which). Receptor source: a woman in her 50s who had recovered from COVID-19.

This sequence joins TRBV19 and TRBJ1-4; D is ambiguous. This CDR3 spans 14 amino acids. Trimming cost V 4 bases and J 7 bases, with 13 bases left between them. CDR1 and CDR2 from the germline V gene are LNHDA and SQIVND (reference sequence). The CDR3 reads CASSKLGSGEKLFF. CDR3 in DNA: TGTGCCAGTAGTAAGTTGGGGAGCGGTGAAAAACTGTTTTTT.

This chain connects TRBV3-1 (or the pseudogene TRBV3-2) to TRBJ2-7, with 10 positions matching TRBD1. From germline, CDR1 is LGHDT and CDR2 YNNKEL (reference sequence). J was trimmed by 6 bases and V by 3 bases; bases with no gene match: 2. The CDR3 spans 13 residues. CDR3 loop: CASSQDRGFEQYF. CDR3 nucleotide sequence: TGTGCCAGCAGCCAGGACAGGGGGTTCGAGCAGTACTTC.

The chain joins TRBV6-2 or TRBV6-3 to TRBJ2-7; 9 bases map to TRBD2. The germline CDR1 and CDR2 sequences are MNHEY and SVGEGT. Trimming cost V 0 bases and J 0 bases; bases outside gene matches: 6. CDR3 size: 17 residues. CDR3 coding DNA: TGTGCCAGCAGTTACTCCGGTGCGGGAGGGTCCTCCTACGAGCAGTACTTC. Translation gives CASSYSGAGGSSYEQYF.

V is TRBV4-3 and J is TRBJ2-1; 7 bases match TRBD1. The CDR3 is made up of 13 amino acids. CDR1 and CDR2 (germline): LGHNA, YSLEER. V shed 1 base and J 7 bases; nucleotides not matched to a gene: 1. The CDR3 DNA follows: TGCGCCAGCAGCCAAGGGGACAGTAATGAGCAGTTCTTC. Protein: CASSQGDSNEQFF.

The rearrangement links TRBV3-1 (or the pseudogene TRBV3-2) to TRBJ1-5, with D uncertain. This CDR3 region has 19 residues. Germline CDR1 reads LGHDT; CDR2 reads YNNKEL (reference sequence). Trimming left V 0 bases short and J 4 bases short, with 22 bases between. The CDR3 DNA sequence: TGTGCCAGCAGCCAAGATTGGGCAGATCGGAGGGTAGGGAATCAGCCCCAGCATTTT. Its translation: CASSQDWADRRVGNQPQHF.

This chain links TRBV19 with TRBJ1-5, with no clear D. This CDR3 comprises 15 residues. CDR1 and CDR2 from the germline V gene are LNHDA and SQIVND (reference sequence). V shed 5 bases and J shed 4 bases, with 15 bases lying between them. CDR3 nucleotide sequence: TGTGCCAGTAGTCTCGGAGGGATGGCGAATCAGCCCCAGCATTTT. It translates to CASSLGGMANQPQHF.

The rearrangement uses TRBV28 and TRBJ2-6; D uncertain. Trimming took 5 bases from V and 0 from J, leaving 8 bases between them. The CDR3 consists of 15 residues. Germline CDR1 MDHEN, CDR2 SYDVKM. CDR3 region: CASSNTDSGANVLTF. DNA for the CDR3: TGTGCCAGCAGTAACACAGACTCTGGGGCCAACGTCCTGACTTTC.